What follows are 18 T cell receptor beta chains derived from one specimen sequenced in a study of blood T cells in healthy people across ages. A sample-barcoded 5' primer and a J-beta primer mix were used in a second PCR of roughly 7 to 12 cycles. A single record per CDR3 protein comes from TCRdb applying MiXCR to the 5' RACE reads. Here the sample spans about a million distinct CDR3 sequences, 51% being singletons. Sequencing was carried out using blood. These receptor sequences come from a woman in her sixties in good health.

This clonotype came up a few times. The chain carries TRBV5-6 and TRBJ2-1; a possible D gene is TRBD1 (6 bases). CDR1 is SGHDT and CDR2 is YYEEEE in the germline V gene. The CDR3 consists of 18 residues. With 2 bases removed from V and 8 bases from J, the gap between germline ends came to 26 bases. The CDR3 DNA is TGTGCCAGCAGCTTTTGGGTCGAACCTAGGTTACAGGGTCATGAGCAGTTCTTC. Its protein product is CASSFWVEPRLQGHEQFF.

V is TRBV20-1 and J is TRBJ2-4; either TRBD1 or TRBD2 may fit D (5 bases each). Germline CDR1 is DFQATT and CDR2 is SNEGSKA (reference sequence). Trimming removed 0 bases from V and 3 bases from J, with 12 bases in between. CDR3 length: 15 residues. The CDR3 nucleotides are TGCAGTGCTAGAGATCGGGGCTTTGGCAAAAACATTCAGTACTTC. As protein: CSARDRGFGKNIQYF.

This chain joins TRBV7-6 and TRBJ2-4; no reliable D call. The DNA end lines up better with TRBJ2-5; the J call may be wrong. Germline loops: CDR1 SGHVS, CDR2 FNYEAQ. The CDR3 extends over 14 amino acids. CDR3 nucleotides: TGTGCCAGCAGCCGATACGCGTCAGAAGAGACCCAGTACTTC. This gives the protein CASSRYASEETQYF.

This clonotype showed up just a few times. The genes are TRBV28 and TRBJ1-2, with a tentative D call TRBD1 (5 bases). Germline CDR1 and CDR2: MDHEN and SYDVKM. Between the trimmed V and J ends, which lost 4 bases and 4 bases, there was a span of 13 bases. This CDR3 contains 14 residues. CDR3 amino acids: CASSSTRDGYGYTF. The CDR3 DNA is TGTGCCAGCAGTTCCACGAGGGACGGCTATGGCTACACCTTC.

The V call is TRBV29-1, the J call TRBJ2-7; tentative D call: TRBD1 (5 bases). V was cut by 5 bases and J by 6 bases, with 14 bases left in between. CDR1 and CDR2 (germline): SQVTM, ANQGSEA. The length of the CDR3 is 12 residues. CDR3 protein: CSVLRGTSEQYF. The DNA of the CDR3 is TGCAGCGTTCTTAGGGGCACAAGCGAGCAGTACTTC.

The rearrangement uses TRBV5-1 and TRBJ2-6; D uncertain. The CDR3 totals 18 residues. V gave up 3 bases and J gave up 1 base, with 17 bases separating them. In germline, CDR1 is SGHRS, CDR2 YFSETQ. The CDR3 nucleotides are TGCGCCAGCAGCTACCTTGGCGGCCTCCAGTCTGGGGCCAACGTCCTGACTTTC. Translating it yields CASSYLGGLQSGANVLTF.

CDR3 bases: TGTGCCACCAGCAACCCCCCTAGCGGCGGCGATGGAAATGAGCAGTTCTTC. Translated, it gives CATSNPPSGGDGNEQFF. V gene TRBV24-1 combines with J gene TRBJ2-1; 7 nucleotides align to TRBD2. Germline V gives CDR1 KGHDR, CDR2 SFDVKD. The CDR3 sequence is 17 residues long. With V trimmed by 7 bases and J by 7 bases, 18 bases remained unmatched.

V and J are TRBV4-1 and TRBJ2-7; 11 bases line up with TRBD2. Germline V CDR1 and CDR2: MGHRA, YSYEKL. The CDR3 is 16 amino acids. Trimming took 1 base from V and 1 from J; bases not matched to a gene: 3. The CDR3 sequence is CASSQGGLAASYEQYF. For the CDR3, the DNA is TGCGCCAGCAGCCAAGGGGGACTAGCGGCTTCCTACGAGCAGTACTTC.

This clonotype occurred a few times. The rearrangement uses TRBV29-1 and TRBJ1-4; D gene ambiguous. V dropped 7 bases and J dropped 4 bases, with 7 bases sitting between them. The CDR3 consists of 11 residues. Germline CDR1 is SQVTM and CDR2 is ANQGSEA. CDR3 sequence: CSGAVNEKLFF. For the CDR3, the DNA is TGCAGCGGGGCGGTTAATGAAAAACTGTTTTTT.

V and J are TRBV29-1 and TRBJ2-1; 10 nucleotides agree with TRBD2. The germline V gene encodes CDR1 SQVTM and CDR2 ANQGSEA. The CDR3 is made up of 15 amino acids. The trim removed 1 base at V and 5 bases at J, leaving 5 bases unmatched. CDR3 loop: CSVEGGTSANNEQFF. The CDR3 DNA sequence: TGCAGCGTTGAAGGGGGGACTAGCGCTAACAATGAGCAGTTCTTC.

With regard to this clonotype: One junction end does not reproduce the germline sequence, and a read error may be involved. The DNA of the CDR3 is TGCGCCAGCGCATATCAGGGGCGAGACTATGACTACACCTTC. It yields the protein CASAYQGRDYDYTF. The chain employs TRBV5-1 and TRBJ1-2; tentatively, D is TRBD1 (6 bases). Germline CDR1 SGHRS, CDR2 YFSETQ. The CDR3 has 14 amino acids.

As DNA, the CDR3 is TGCAGTGCGTCTAAATTTGCTCCACCCTACAATGAGCAGTTCTTC. Its translation is CSASKFAPPYNEQFF. The chain recombines TRBV20-1 with TRBJ2-1; D ambiguous. Looked up from germline, CDR1 is DFQATT and CDR2 is SNEGSKA (reference sequence). The CDR3 has 15 residues. Trimming stripped 6 bases from V and 2 bases from J, with 17 bases between.

This clonotype was counted between two and nine times. The chain carries TRBV28 and TRBJ2-7; no reliable D call. Trimming took off 0 bases at V and 4 bases at J, with 7 bases between the two ends. Germline V gives CDR1 MDHEN, CDR2 SYDVKM. This CDR3 comprises 13 residues. The CDR3 protein is CASSLWLGYEQYF. CDR3 bases: TGTGCCAGCAGTTTATGGTTGGGTTACGAGCAGTACTTC.

The chain carries TRBV3-1 and TRBJ2-3; D call uncertain. The germline CDR1 and CDR2 sequences are LGHDT and YNNKEL (reference sequence). The V and J ends lost 6 bases and 5 bases respectively, with 12 bases between them. The CDR3 sequence is 13 residues long. The CDR3, as DNA: TGTGCCAGCAGGCAACGGATAGAAGATACGCAGTATTTT. Translated, it gives CASRQRIEDTQYF.

In its sample, this clonotype was seen once. The rearrangement joins TRBV5-1 to TRBJ2-5; no definite D call. Trimming left V 1 base short and J 0 bases short, with 10 bases between. Germline loops: CDR1 SGHRS, CDR2 YFSETQ. The CDR3 covers 15 residues. The CDR3 bases are TGCGCCAGCAGCTTGATGGGTTCGTACCAAGAGACCCAGTACTTC. Translating gives CASSLMGSYQETQYF. The entire variable domain, with the rest obtained from reference TRBV5-1 and TRBJ2-5, is as follows: KAGVTQTPRYLIKTRGQQVTLSCSPISGHRSVSWYQQTPGQGLQFLFEYFSETQRNKGNFPGRFSGRQFSNSRSEMNVSTLELGDSALYLCASSLMGSYQETQYFGPGTRLLVL.

The chain couples TRBV12-3 or TRBV12-4 to TRBJ2-1, with 7 bases identical to TRBD2. V gave up 3 bases and J gave up 2 bases; unmatched junction bases: 13. The CDR3 sequence is 18 residues long. The CDR3 loop is CASSLVTSSLSPYNEQFF. CDR3 nucleotide sequence: TGTGCCAGCAGTTTGGTGACTAGCTCGTTATCCCCCTACAATGAGCAGTTCTTC.

The chain carries TRBV10-3 and TRBJ2-7; D is ambiguous. Germline CDR1 reads ENHRY; CDR2 reads SYGVKD. V was clipped by 2 bases and J by 6 bases, with 8 bases between them. The CDR3 spans 12 residues. CDR3 DNA: TGTGCCATCAGTGAGGTTACGGGCGAGCAGTACTTC. Translating gives CAISEVTGEQYF.

This clonotype showed up just a few times. The chain recombines TRBV9 with TRBJ2-7; the D gene is possibly TRBD2 (6 bases). The germline gives CDR1 SGDLS, CDR2 YYNGEE. CDR3 size: 16 residues. V lost 0 bases, J lost 2 bases, and 15 bases lay in between. CDR3 sequence reads: CASSVAGGSGPYEQYF. The CDR3 DNA reads as TGTGCCAGCAGCGTAGCTGGAGGTAGCGGCCCCTACGAGCAGTACTTC.